The 28 T cell receptor beta chains below come from one sample, sequenced in a study of T cells after yellow fever vaccination. Via MiXCR, TCRdb re-called the 5' RACE reads, giving one row per CDR3 protein. Altogether tens of thousands of distinct CDR3 sequences are present, roughly 7.4% being singletons, with the ten largest covering 28%. The sample in question was CD8+ T cells sorted from PBMCs, obtained about 2 weeks after the first yellow fever vaccination. These receptor sequences come from a man younger than 30 who received the YFV17D yellow fever vaccine.

This clonotype was recorded a few times. The CDR3 nucleotides are TGTGCCTGGAGTCTTTCAGGGGAGCAGTACTTC. Residues: CAWSLSGEQYF. This rearrangement joins TRBV30 to TRBJ2-7; a possible D gene is TRBD1 (5 bases). The germline V and J ends were trimmed by 2 bases and 7 bases, with 9 bases remaining between them. The length of the CDR3 is 11 residues. Germline V gene lookup returns CDR1 GTSNPN and CDR2 SVGIG (reference sequence).

This clonotype was counted ten times or more. The V call is TRBV10-1, the J call TRBJ2-2, with D tentatively TRBD1 (6 bases). The CDR3 has 16 residues. Per the germline V gene, CDR1 is WNHNN and CDR2 is SYGVQD (reference sequence). Between the trimmed V and J ends, which lost 3 bases and 0 bases, there was a span of 11 bases. CDR3 DNA: TGCGCCAGCAGTGATAGGGACAACTCGAACACCGGGGAGCTGTTTTTT. It codes for CASSDRDNSNTGELFF.

This clonotype was seen repeatedly, ten times or more. J is TRBJ1-2 and V is TRBV4-1; TRBD1 agrees at 8 bases. J was trimmed by 10 bases and V by 3 bases; bases with no gene match: 7. Germline lookup yields CDR1 MGHRA and CDR2 YSYEKL. The length of the CDR3 is 13 residues. CDR3 loop: CASSHDRGYLYTF. In DNA, the CDR3 is TGCGCCAGCAGCCATGACAGGGGTTATCTCTACACCTTC.

Ten or more counts support this clonotype. The DNA of the CDR3 is TGCGCCAGCAGCCAAGTCGGGGGCTCCTACGAGCAGTACTTC. It yields the protein CASSQVGGSYEQYF. The chain has TRBV4-1 and TRBJ2-7; perhaps TRBD2 as D (6 bases). CDR3 length: 14 amino acids. CDR1 and CDR2 from the germline V gene are MGHRA and YSYEKL. V lost 1 base and J 0 bases, leaving 7 bases between the germline ends.

This clonotype has at least ten counts. The rearrangement joins TRBV6-1 to TRBJ1-1, with D unresolved. Trimming removed 5 bases from V and 8 bases from J, with 12 bases in between. Germline CDR1 MNHNS, CDR2 SASEGT. The CDR3 sequence is 12 residues long. The CDR3 DNA reads as TGTGCCAGCAGTCAATCTGCGGGGGAAGCTTTCTTT. Its protein is CASSQSAGEAFF.

Comments on this clonotype: This may be a read error, as it is one base from a much larger clone. The CDR3 spells CAARDTVVYNEQFF. In DNA form, the CDR3 reads TGTGCCGCGCGGGATACGGTGGTCTACAATGAGCAGTTCTTC. V usage is TRBV6-2 or TRBV6-3 and J usage is TRBJ2-1, with D possibly being TRBD2 (6 bases). The CDR3 has 14 amino acids. The germline V gene has CDR1 MNHEY and CDR2 SVGEGT. V shed 11 bases and J shed 3 bases, with 17 bases lying between them.

Many counts were recorded for this clonotype. The V gene is TRBV27, the J gene TRBJ2-5; D gene uncertain. V lost 6 bases and J 4 bases, leaving 12 bases between the germline ends. The CDR3 extends over 13 amino acids. The germline gives CDR1 MNHEY, CDR2 SMNVEV (reference sequence). As DNA, the CDR3 is TGTGCCAGCAGCCCCCAGTCCCGAGAGACCCAGTACTTC. Translated, it gives CASSPQSRETQYF.

This clonotype was seen only a few times. The J gene is TRBJ1-1, the V gene TRBV15; D not resolved. V dropped 8 bases and J dropped 3 bases, with 13 bases sitting between them. CDR1 is LNHNV and CDR2 is YYDKDF in the germline V gene (reference sequence). This CDR3 contains 13 residues. Written as DNA, the CDR3 is TGTGCCACCGAGGACCCGTACTACACTGAAGCTTTCTTT. Protein product: CATEDPYYTEAFF.

This clonotype was detected many times. The chain links TRBV9 to TRBJ2-5, with 8 bases aligning to TRBD2. This CDR3 is 13 amino acids long. CDR1 and CDR2 (germline): SGDLS, YYNGEE. V shed 3 bases and J 3 bases; nucleotides not matched to a gene: 1. CDR3 residues: CASSGGLEETQYF. The DNA for the CDR3 is TGTGCCAGCAGCGGGGGACTAGAAGAGACCCAGTACTTC. Full variable domain (remainder filled in from reference TRBV9 and TRBJ2-5): DSGVTQTPKHLITATGQRVTLRCSPRSGDLSVYWYQQSLDQGLQFLIQYYNGEERAKGNILERFSAQQFPDLHSELNLSSLELGDSALYFCASSGGLEETQYFGPGTRLLVL.

The chain recombines TRBV20-1 with TRBJ2-1; D gene uncertain. Germline V gene lookup returns CDR1 DFQATT and CDR2 SNEGSKA (reference sequence). With 0 bases removed from V and 12 bases from J, the gap between germline ends came to 9 bases. The CDR3 totals 11 residues. The CDR3, as DNA: TGCAGTGCTAGAGATGGGCCGAGGCAGTTCTTC. Translating it yields CSARDGPRQFF.

This clonotype was found many times. V gene TRBV24-1 combines with J gene TRBJ2-1, with TRBD2 matching over 16 bases. The V gene's germline CDR1 is KGHDR and CDR2 SFDVKD. The CDR3 sequence is 16 residues long. The ends lost 4 bases at V and 9 bases at J; junction bases unmatched: 5. This CDR3 is CATSEGGLAGGTEQFF. The DNA for the CDR3 is TGTGCCACCAGTGAGGGGGGACTAGCGGGGGGGACTGAGCAGTTCTTC.

The genes are TRBV27 and TRBJ1-3; D possibly corresponds to TRBD1 (5 bases). This CDR3 has 16 residues. Germline V gene lookup returns CDR1 MNHEY and CDR2 SMNVEV (reference sequence). V dropped 4 bases and J dropped 4 bases, with 17 bases sitting between them. The CDR3 sequence is CASSSRGPFAGNTIYF. For the CDR3, the DNA is TGTGCCAGCAGTTCCCGGGGCCCCTTCGCGGGAAACACCATATATTTT.

This clonotype has ten or more counts. The chain carries TRBV7-9 and TRBJ2-1, with 11 bases matching TRBD2. CDR3 size: 16 residues. The ends lost 2 bases at V and 5 bases at J; junction bases unmatched: 5. Germline V gene data show CDR1 as SEHNR and CDR2 as FQNEAQ (reference sequence). The DNA of the CDR3 is TGTGCCAGCAGCTTATTTACTAGCGGGGGCCACAATGAGCAGTTCTTC. It is translated as CASSLFTSGGHNEQFF.

The sample holds many counts of this clonotype. The chain employs TRBV12-3 or TRBV12-4 and TRBJ1-1; 10 bases match TRBD1. Trimming at V came to 4 bases and at J to 3 bases, leaving 5 bases not matched to a gene. The CDR3 covers 15 residues. CDR3 nucleotides: TGTGCCAGCAGTTGGGGGACAGGGGCGGACACTGAAGCTTTCTTT. Translation gives CASSWGTGADTEAFF.

In its sample, this clonotype was seen a few times. The J gene is TRBJ1-1, the V gene TRBV12-3 or TRBV12-4; 7 bases are a match to TRBD1. V shed 5 bases and J 1 base; nucleotides not matched to a gene: 13. This CDR3 contains 17 residues. The CDR3 protein is CASSSPTNRGANTEAFF. Written as DNA, the CDR3 is TGTGCCAGCAGTAGTCCCACGAACAGGGGCGCGAACACTGAAGCTTTCTTT.

The CDR3 DNA reads TGTGCCAGTACCTCGACAGGGTTGGCAGATACGCAGTATTTT. Translation: CASTSTGLADTQYF. The chain uses TRBV5-6 and TRBJ2-3, with 7 bases aligning to TRBD1. CDR3 size: 14 residues. Germline trimming cut 8 bases from V and 4 bases from J; bases unmatched to any gene: 10. Looked up from germline, CDR1 is SGHDT and CDR2 is YYEEEE.

This clonotype was picked up a small number of times. This chain uses TRBV7-9 with TRBJ1-2, with no clear D. CDR3 length: 12 amino acids. V lost 1 base and J 5 bases, leaving 5 bases between the germline ends. From germline, CDR1 is SEHNR and CDR2 FQNEAQ (reference sequence). CDR3 bases: TGTGCCAGCAGCTTAGTGGATTATGGCTACACCTTC. This translates into CASSLVDYGYTF.

This clonotype was observed at least ten times. This rearrangement joins TRBV7-9 to TRBJ2-5, with unresolved D. The V gene lost 5 bases and the J gene lost 5 bases, with 15 bases spanning the gap. The CDR3 runs to 14 residues. CDR1 and CDR2 (germline): SEHNR, FQNEAQ (reference sequence). The CDR3 is CASSKIGGLETQYF. The CDR3 bases are TGTGCCAGCAGCAAAATAGGTGGGCTTGAGACCCAGTACTTC.

This clonotype was recorded at least ten times. CDR3 residues: CASSWGLAGNNEQFF. The CDR3 DNA sequence: TGTGCCAGCAGCTGGGGACTAGCGGGGAACAATGAGCAGTTCTTC. The chain employs TRBV7-2 and TRBJ2-1; 13 bases are shared with TRBD2. Trimming cost V 4 bases and J 5 bases; bases outside gene matches: 2. This CDR3 has 15 amino acids. In germline, CDR1 is SGHTA, CDR2 FQGNSA.

At least ten counts were recorded for this clonotype. V usage is TRBV7-9 and J usage is TRBJ1-3, with a tentative D call TRBD1 (6 bases). Germline CDR1 reads SEHNR; CDR2 reads FQNEAQ (reference sequence). Trimming took 4 bases from V and 7 from J, leaving 14 bases between them. This CDR3 contains 14 residues. The CDR3 nucleotides read TGTGCCAGCAGCTCGCGGACAGATGGTAACACCATATATTTT. Its protein is CASSSRTDGNTIYF.

In its sample, this clonotype was seen many times. This chain uses TRBV7-9 with TRBJ2-5, with 9 bases fitting TRBD2. The CDR3 covers 15 residues. Germline CDR1 is SEHNR and CDR2 is FQNEAQ (reference sequence). The J segment lost 3 bases and the V segment lost 4 bases, leaving 6 bases of the junction unmatched. CDR3 nucleotide sequence: TGTGCCAGCAGCTCCCTGACTAGCGGAGAAGAGACCCAGTACTTC. Amino acids: CASSSLTSGEETQYF.

This clonotype has at least ten counts. V usage is TRBV6-5 and J usage is TRBJ2-3; D remains unclear. Germline V gene lookup returns CDR1 MNHEY and CDR2 SVGAGI. This CDR3 is 12 amino acids long. The V end was cut by 6 bases, the J end by 4 bases, with 8 bases between. CDR3 sequence reads: CASRKNPDTQYF. The CDR3 coding sequence is TGTGCCAGCAGGAAGAATCCAGATACGCAGTATTTT.

This clonotype was observed many times. The gene calls are TRBV7-9 and TRBJ1-3, with D maybe TRBD1 (5 bases). With 6 bases removed from V and 1 base from J, the gap between germline ends came to 16 bases. Germline lookup yields CDR1 SEHNR and CDR2 FQNEAQ (reference sequence). The CDR3 is 16 amino acids. Here the CDR3 DNA reads TGTGCCAGCAGATTTATCGGGGGTTCATCTGGAAACACCATATATTTT. Amino acids: CASRFIGGSSGNTIYF.

The sample holds many counts of this clonotype. The chain employs TRBV7-8 and TRBJ2-1; TRBD2 is a possible D gene (6 bases). Germline CDR1 reads SGHVS; CDR2 reads FQNEAQ. V was cut by 5 bases and J by 2 bases, with 16 bases left in between. The CDR3 extends over 16 amino acids. The DNA for the CDR3 is TGTGCCAGCAGCCCCGGAGGGTTAGCTGCCTACAATGAGCAGTTCTTC. Residues: CASSPGGLAAYNEQFF.

This clonotype was counted a few times. The J gene is TRBJ1-1, the V gene TRBV19; a possible D gene is TRBD1 (5 bases). The germline V gene encodes CDR1 LNHDA and CDR2 SQIVND (reference sequence). V lost 7 bases, J lost 6 bases, and 15 bases lay in between. CDR3 length: 13 residues. CDR3: CASTLEGAAEAFF. CDR3 nucleotides: TGTGCCAGTACCTTAGAAGGGGCGGCTGAAGCTTTCTTT.

Many counts were recorded for this clonotype. This chain links TRBV12-3 or TRBV12-4 with TRBJ2-2; D is perhaps TRBD2 (7 bases). V was cut by 3 bases and J by 7 bases, with 18 bases left in between. The CDR3 spans 16 residues. The CDR3 nucleotides read TGTGCCAGCAGTTTTGGCCGGGGGGCAAGGGGCGGGGAGCTGTTTTTT. It translates to CASSFGRGARGGELFF.

This clonotype was detected many times. This rearrangement joins TRBV18 to TRBJ1-1; TRBD1 is a possible D gene (5 bases). Germline V CDR1 and CDR2: KGHSH, LQKENI. V gave up 0 bases and J gave up 5 bases, with 7 bases separating them. This CDR3 is 13 amino acids long. In DNA form, the CDR3 reads TGTGCCAGCTCACCACCGGGGGGAACTGAAGCTTTCTTT. Its protein is CASSPPGGTEAFF. Complete variable domain (other parts from reference TRBV18 and TRBJ1-1): NAGVMQNPRHLVRRRGQEARLRCSPMKGHSHVYWYRQLPEEGLKFMVYLQKENIIDESGMPKERFSAEFPKEGPSILRIQQVVRGDSAAYFCASSPPGGTEAFFGQGTRLTVV.

With regard to this clonotype: This clone may be a read error of a much larger clone one base away. The chain recombines TRBV29-1 with TRBJ2-1, with 10 bases aligning to TRBD2. Looked up from germline, CDR1 is SQVTM and CDR2 is ANQGSEA. The CDR3 spans 14 residues. The CDR3 DNA reads TGCAGCGTGGATCCTAGCGGGGGAGGCAATGAGCAGTCCTTC. Residues: CSVDPSGGGNEQSF.